This TCR beta chain emerged from a study of shared clonotypes between healthy human individuals. Overall study results and limits: With few donors, the genetic and exposure-history diversity represented was limited.

There were no recent acute infections or vaccinations among the donors, who were healthy HIV-negative adults. The split of CD4+ cells yielded CD45RA+ naive and CD45RA-negative memory subsets. TCRdb's copy holds only in-frame clones and misses some; the assay was immunoSEQ multiplex PCR. The profile shows about 340,000 clones, around four fifths of them singletons. The CDR3 contains 15 residues. Germline lookup yields CDR1 KGHSY and CDR2 FQNENV. V was clipped by 4 bases and J by 0 bases; unmatched bases: 3. To note about this clone: Antigen: not known.

Sequenced sample: memory CD4+ T cells sorted from blood. Subset here: CD45RA-negative fraction. The rearrangement joins TRBV16 to TRBJ1-3; 7 nucleotides line up with TRBD1. This TCR was recovered from a man aged 25 to 45 in good health. The CDR3 DNA is TGTGCCAGCAGCCCCAGGGGGAACTCTGGAAACACCATATATTTT. It yields the protein CASSPRGNSGNTIYF.